Given below is one T cell receptor (beta chain) in context. The junction differs from germline at one of its ends, possibly a read error. This sample stems from a study of blood T cell repertoires in COVID-19. Study summary: Collection of acute and convalescent COVID-19 samples took place in the United States, Italy and Spain.

The repertoire was sequenced with immunoSEQ multiplex PCR; TCRdb's copy has only in-frame clones and lacks some. The table includes fewer than 120,000 clones, 76% detected once. This CDR3 is built from 13 residues. The germline V gene encodes CDR1 MNHNS and CDR2 SASEGT. Sequencing input: peripheral blood. The source of this sequence is a woman older than 75 with acute or convalescent COVID-19. The chain carries TRBV6-1 and TRBJ1-5; D perhaps matches TRBD1 (5 bases). CDR3 sequence (DNA): TGTGCCAGCAGGGAAGGGGAGTGGCAGCCCCAGCATTTT. As protein: CASREGEWQPQHF.